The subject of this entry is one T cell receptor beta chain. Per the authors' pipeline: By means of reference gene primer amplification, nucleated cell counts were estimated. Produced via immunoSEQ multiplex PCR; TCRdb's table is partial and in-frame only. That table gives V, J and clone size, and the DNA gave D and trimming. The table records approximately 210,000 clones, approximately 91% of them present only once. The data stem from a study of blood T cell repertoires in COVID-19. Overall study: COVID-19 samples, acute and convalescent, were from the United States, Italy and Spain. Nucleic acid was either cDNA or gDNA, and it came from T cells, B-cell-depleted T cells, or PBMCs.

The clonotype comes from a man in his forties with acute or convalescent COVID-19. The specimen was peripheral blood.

The DNA for the CDR3 is TGTGCCAGCAGCTTACAGGGGAGCCTTGAAAAACTGTTTTTT. As protein: CASSLQGSLEKLFF. The chain combines TRBV7-9 with TRBJ1-4; D possibly corresponds to TRBD1 (6 bases). This CDR3 spans 14 amino acids. The germline V and J ends were trimmed by 2 bases and 7 bases, with 11 bases remaining between them. Germline V gives CDR1 SEHNR, CDR2 FQNEAQ (reference sequence).